The sequence of this TCR beta chain was determined in a study of blood T cell repertoires in COVID-19 (TCRdb year 2020). Background on the whole study: The collaborator samples originated in the United States, Italy and Spain and spanned the acute and convalescent phases of COVID-19. Samples came from the ongoing ImmuneRACE study (first 160 participants) plus 1,254 subjects from 6 global collaborators. A de-identified subject ID, COVID-19 status, age in years and sex were almost always included in the sample metadata. Subjects who had been exposed to COVID-19, were actively infected with it, or had recovered from it provided the deeply sampled blood TCRbeta repertoires that made up the dataset. Where available, HLA class I and class II types were obtained from metadata supplied by the sample provider rather than from assay-based typing. The prospective study material was composed of cDNA or gDNA derived from T cells, B-cell-depleted T cells, or PBMCs. A freely available public database, intended as a resource for researchers studying the immune response to SARS-CoV-2, is where the repertoires were released.

Note on this clone: No antigen is known for it. Base quality data are lacking; no much larger clone is found one base away.

From the cysteine up to the phenylalanine, the CDR3 has a length of 14 residues. Only the CDR3 portion is preserved as DNA: 42 bases, with reading frame beginning at the first base. In the germline V gene (reference sequence), CDR1 corresponds to LNHDA and CDR2 to SQIVND. From V the trimming removes 3 bases and from J it removes 1 base, while the gene matches leave 1 base of the junction unaccounted for. Participants in the prospective study were aged about 18 to 95 years, lived in some 24 United States geographic areas, and enrolled through a virtual design. In the prospective study, participants were assigned to cohorts based on the clinical history participants reported in a screening survey and a study questionnaire. ImmuneRACE Cohort 3 recovered participants were defined by two consecutive negative NP/OP PCR tests, healthcare professional clearance, or symptom resolution. Each participant in the prospective study had whole blood, serum and a nasopharyngeal or oropharyngeal swab collected by mobile phlebotomists. Additional blood draws and questionnaires over a roughly two-month period could optionally be provided by prospective study participants. Prospective study blood samples were shipped either frozen or at room temperature before DNA extraction.

Study-wide conclusions, independent of this receptor: How much clinical and demographic metadata was included differed by source and by participant, and the metadata was provided uncurated.

The immunoSEQ Assay, a bias-controlled multiplex PCR, was used to amplify TCRbeta CDR3 regions from genomic DNA. Under the source paper's analysis protocol: The number of nucleated cells in each sample was estimated from the amplification of reference gene primers within the assay. To quantify the absolute abundance of each unique TCRbeta CDR3 rearrangement, sequence reads were collapsed and filtered. For each sample, productive Simpson clonality was calculated as the square root of Simpson's diversity index over productive rearrangements. Sourced from immuneACCESS, this table was stored by TCRdb with only in-frame sequences that have V and J called. A share of the clones is absent; for the studies checked, an unresolved V gene accounts for under half, and the remainder has no known explanation. V and J calls and clone size are copied from that table; D and trimming were computed from the DNA. The sample has around 310,000 clones on record, 85% to 90% of them singletons. The ten most abundant clones make up about 9.4% of the sample.

The material sequenced was PBMCs or T cells enriched from blood (not recorded which). Rearrangement joined TRBV19 to TRBJ2-3; 7 bases in between match TRBD2. This clonotype was sampled from a woman aged 25 to 39 who had recovered from COVID-19. This receptor has the CDR3 CASSIGGGTDTQYF. The DNA sequence is given as TGTGCCAGTAGTATTGGGGGGGGCACAGATACGCAGTATTTT.